The 13 T cell receptor beta chains below were found in one sample sequenced in a study of T cell responses to AZD1222 COVID-19 vaccine (TCRdb year 2021). The library was obtained by the immunoSEQ multiplex PCR assay. TCRdb's version of the immuneACCESS table is confined to in-frame rearrangements and falls short of the full clone set. An unresolved V gene accounts for under half of the shortfall where checked; the remainder is of unknown origin. The sample table shows around 130,000 clones, and 75% to 95% are seen once. The ten largest clones add up to 7.5% of the sample. The sample's time point label, in plain terms: about 28 days (+/-7) after the second vaccine dose. Explained via the paper, the treatment or condition label denotes: meningococcal conjugate vaccine given as trial control. Sample: peripheral blood, taken 28 days after the second dose of the MenACWY control vaccine. These receptors all stem from an adult who received the MenACWY meningococcal vaccine as a control.

The V call is TRBV30, the J call TRBJ1-1; a possible D gene is TRBD1 (5 bases). Trimming removed 8 bases at V and 4 bases at J, with 23 bases between. Looked up from germline, CDR1 is GTSNPN and CDR2 is SVGIG (reference sequence). The CDR3 runs to 15 residues. CDR3 protein: CAQLTTGQLATEAFF. CDR3 coding DNA: TGTGCCCAACTTACCACCGGACAACTGGCCACTGAAGCTTTCTTT.

This clone has just one count. The gene calls are TRBV29-1 and TRBJ1-5; 7 bases map to TRBD1. The ends lost 2 bases at V and 6 bases at J; junction bases unmatched: 4. CDR1 is SQVTM and CDR2 is ANQGSEA in the germline V gene. The CDR3 covers 13 residues. CDR3 residues: CSVETGEGQPQHF. The CDR3 nucleotides read TGCAGCGTTGAAACAGGGGAGGGTCAGCCCCAGCATTTT.

The chain recombines TRBV19 with TRBJ1-1, with a possible D match to TRBD1 (5 bases). The CDR3 extends over 14 amino acids. V was shortened by 0 bases and J by 5 bases, with 10 bases between the two germline ends. The germline CDR1 and CDR2 sequences are LNHDA and SQIVND (reference sequence). The CDR3 protein is CASSIDVGGTEAFF. CDR3 sequence (DNA): TGTGCCAGTAGTATAGACGTGGGGGGGACTGAAGCTTTCTTT.

The chain carries TRBV7-8 and TRBJ2-7; D call uncertain. The germline V gene has CDR1 SGHVS and CDR2 FQNEAQ. The germline V and J ends were trimmed by 5 bases and 1 base, with 9 bases remaining between them. The CDR3 totals 13 residues. The CDR3 loop is CASSRTRSYEQYF. The DNA for the CDR3 is TGTGCCAGCAGCCGTACCAGGTCCTACGAGCAGTACTTC.

The rearrangement links TRBV29-1 to TRBJ1-1; maybe TRBD1 (5 bases). The CDR3 runs to 16 residues. Germline V gene sequence: CDR1 SQVTM, CDR2 ANQGSEA. V lost 1 base and J lost 1, with 16 bases in between. As DNA, the CDR3 is TGCAGCGTTGAAGTTCGACAAAGGACACCGAACACTGAAGCTTTCTTT. It translates to CSVEVRQRTPNTEAFF.

Only a few counts were recorded for this clone. The rearrangement joins TRBV5-8 to TRBJ2-2; D is uncertain. Per germline, CDR1 SGHTS and CDR2 YDEGEE. The V gene lost 4 bases and the J gene lost 5 bases, with 9 bases spanning the gap. CDR3 length: 13 residues. The CDR3 reads CASSRMGTGELFF. The CDR3 region has the DNA TGTGCCAGCAGCAGAATGGGGACCGGGGAGCTGTTTTTT. Full variable domain (rest looked up from reference TRBV5-8 and TRBJ2-2): EAGVTQSPTHLIKTRGQQATLRCSPISGHTSVYWYQQALGLGLQFLLWYDEGEERNRGNFPPRFSGRQFPNYSSELNVNALELEDSALYLCASSRMGTGELFFGEGSRLTVL.

The rearrangement joins TRBV18 to TRBJ2-7; 9 nucleotides align to TRBD1. Germline V gene lookup returns CDR1 KGHSH and CDR2 LQKENI. The V segment lost 3 bases and the J segment 2 bases; nucleotides outside the gene matches: 5. There are 15 residues in the CDR3. DNA of the CDR3: TGTGCCAGCTCACCCCGGACAGGGGAGACCTACGAGCAGTACTTC. Encoded protein: CASSPRTGETYEQYF.

The chain has TRBV18 and TRBJ1-1; 10 bases line up with TRBD1. The CDR3 runs 16 residues. The germline gives CDR1 KGHSH, CDR2 LQKENI. Trimming removed 5 bases from V and 5 bases from J; junction bases left unmatched: 11. The CDR3: CASSKGHGTGATEAFF. In nucleotides, the CDR3 is TGTGCCAGCTCAAAAGGACATGGGACAGGGGCGACTGAAGCTTTCTTT.

This chain joins TRBV27 and TRBJ2-3, with 13 bases identical to TRBD2. V lost 4 bases and J lost 3; bases outside the gene matches: 7. The CDR3 contains 17 residues. Germline V CDR1 and CDR2: MNHEY, SMNVEV (reference sequence). The CDR3, as DNA: TGTGCCAGCAGTTCCGTATCGGGACTAGCGGGAACAGATACGCAGTATTTT. It is translated as CASSSVSGLAGTDTQYF.

The chain is built from TRBV5-6 and TRBJ2-7; TRBD2 is a possible D gene (6 bases). V was cut by 4 bases and J by 5 bases, with 19 bases left in between. From germline, CDR1 is SGHDT and CDR2 YYEEEE. The CDR3 contains 15 residues. The CDR3 here is CASSPPGVGVHEQYF. The CDR3, as DNA: TGTGCCAGCAGCCCGCCGGGGGTGGGGGTCCACGAGCAGTACTTC.

This clone was observed a few times. The V gene is TRBV19, the J gene TRBJ2-1; perhaps TRBD2 as D (6 bases). Germline CDR1 reads LNHDA; CDR2 reads SQIVND (reference sequence). Trimming cost V 4 bases and J 5 bases, with 12 bases left between them. This CDR3 has 14 amino acids. Written as DNA, the CDR3 is TGTGCCAGTAGTAGATCCTCGGGGGACAATGAGCAGTTCTTC. It translates to CASSRSSGDNEQFF.

This clone was detected only a few times. The chain combines TRBV19 with TRBJ1-5, with D unresolved. Deletions cut 5 bases from V and 1 base from J, with 12 bases between. CDR1 is LNHDA, CDR2 SQIVND, per germline (reference sequence). The CDR3 contains 15 residues. The CDR3 region is CASSQNSGSNQPQHF. CDR3 sequence (DNA): TGTGCCAGTAGTCAGAACAGTGGGAGCAATCAGCCCCAGCATTTT.

V usage is TRBV5-8 and J usage is TRBJ1-5, with 7 bases matching TRBD1. J lost 0 bases, V lost 4 bases, and 7 bases had no gene match. The V gene's germline CDR1 is SGHTS and CDR2 YDEGEE. The CDR3 spans 16 residues. The CDR3 DNA reads as TGTGCCAGCAGCGCCGAGACAGGGCGTAGCAATCAGCCCCAGCATTTT. Its translation is CASSAETGRSNQPQHF.